This T cell receptor (beta chain) derives from a study of patients and donors after allogeneic stem cell transplantation. MiXCR was run by TCRdb on the RT-PCR reads, yielding one entry per CDR3 protein. The sample includes about 150,000 distinct CDR3 sequences, 24% of them seen just once. Only a few counts were recorded for this clonotype. The CDR3 loop spans 12 amino acids. Looked up from germline, CDR1 is LNHDA and CDR2 is SQIVND (reference sequence). The ends were cut back, 10 bases at V and 5 bases at J, with 12 bases in the middle. The sequence came from a human donor who was either an allogeneic HSCT recipient or a stem cell or donor lymphocyte infusion donor (not recorded which). It is not recorded whose cells these are; they may come from a transplant donor. This chain joins TRBV19 and TRBJ1-5, with D maybe TRBD1 (6 bases). Sequencing was performed on blood, either unsorted or a sorted T cell fraction (not recorded which). CDR3 residues: CAKTDSYQPQHF. The CDR3 DNA reads TGTGCCAAGACGGACAGCTATCAGCCCCAGCATTTT.